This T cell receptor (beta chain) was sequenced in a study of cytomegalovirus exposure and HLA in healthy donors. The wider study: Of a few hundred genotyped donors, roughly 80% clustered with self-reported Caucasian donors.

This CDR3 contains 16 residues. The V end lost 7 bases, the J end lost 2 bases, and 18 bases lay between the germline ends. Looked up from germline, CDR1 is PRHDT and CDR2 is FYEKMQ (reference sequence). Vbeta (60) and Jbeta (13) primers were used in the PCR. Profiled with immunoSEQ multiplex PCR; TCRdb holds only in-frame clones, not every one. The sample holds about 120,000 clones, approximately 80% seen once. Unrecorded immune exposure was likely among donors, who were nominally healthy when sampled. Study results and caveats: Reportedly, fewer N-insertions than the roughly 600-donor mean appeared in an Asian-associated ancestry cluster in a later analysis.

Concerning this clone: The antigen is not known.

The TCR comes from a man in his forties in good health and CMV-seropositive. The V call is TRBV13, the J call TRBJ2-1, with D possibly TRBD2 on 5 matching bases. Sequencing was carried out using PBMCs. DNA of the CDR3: TGTGCCAGCAACCGACTAAACCAAGGGACCTACAATGAGCAGTTCTTC. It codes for CASNRLNQGTYNEQFF.